These 17 T cell receptor beta chains were all obtained from the same sample, sequenced in a study of technical replicates of blood from a few donors. Data came from immunoSEQ multiplex PCR; TCRdb stores just in-frame clones and leaves some out. Of around 50,000 clones in the sample, around 90% were seen once. The sample consisted of PBMCs. The receptors shown here come from a human donor in good health. Some clones in this sample may be carry-over from other donors' samples.

This sequence joins TRBV20-1 and TRBJ1-2; D is unclear. The CDR3 totals 10 residues. Germline assignment: CDR1 DFQATT and CDR2 SNEGSKA (reference sequence). The V and J ends lost 0 bases and 8 bases respectively, with 4 bases between them. The CDR3 reads CSARDSGYTF. The CDR3 coding sequence is TGCAGTGCTAGAGATTCGGGCTACACCTTC.

The V gene is TRBV19, the J gene TRBJ2-3; D is perhaps TRBD2 (5 bases). Per germline, CDR1 LNHDA and CDR2 SQIVND (reference sequence). With 5 bases removed from V and 1 base from J, the gap between germline ends came to 13 bases. CDR3 length: 15 amino acids. This CDR3 is CASSFGLSRTDTQYF. The CDR3, as DNA: TGTGCCAGTAGTTTCGGACTCTCTCGCACAGATACGCAGTATTTT.

This chain uses TRBV2 with TRBJ2-3; 8 bases are a match to TRBD1. Germline assignment: CDR1 SNHLY and CDR2 FYNNEI. With V trimmed by 5 bases and J by 0 bases, 4 bases remained unmatched. The CDR3 is made up of 15 amino acids. The CDR3 loop is CASSKDRGSTDTQYF. The CDR3 DNA is TGTGCCAGCAGTAAAGACAGGGGAAGCACAGATACGCAGTATTTT. The entire variable domain, with the rest obtained from reference TRBV2 and TRBJ2-3, is as follows: EPEVTQTPSHQVTQMGQEVILRCVPISNHLYFYWYRQILGQKVEFLVSFYNNEISEKSEIFDDQFSVERPDGSNFTLKIRSTKLEDSAMYFCASSKDRGSTDTQYFGPGTRLTVL.

The chain couples TRBV5-8 to TRBJ2-1, with D unresolved. The V end was cut by 1 base, the J end by 8 bases, with 10 bases between. This CDR3 has 13 amino acids. CDR1 and CDR2 from the germline V gene are SGHTS and YDEGEE. The CDR3 DNA reads TGTGCCAGCAGCTTGAGTGGAGTGGATGAGCAGTTCTTC. As protein: CASSLSGVDEQFF.

The chain is built from TRBV30 and TRBJ2-7, with TRBD1 identical over 9 bases. V trimming: 1 base; J trimming: 5 bases; junction bases outside the gene matches: 9. The CDR3 is 15 amino acids. CDR1 is GTSNPN and CDR2 is SVGIG in the germline V gene (reference sequence). This CDR3 reads CAWSGGQGGSDEQYF. The CDR3 bases are TGTGCCTGGAGTGGGGGACAGGGAGGCTCGGACGAGCAGTACTTC.

The genes are TRBV5-1 and TRBJ1-5; D is unresolved. The V end was cut by 0 bases, the J end by 4 bases, with 11 bases between. Germline loops: CDR1 SGHRS, CDR2 YFSETQ. This CDR3 contains 15 residues. The CDR3 DNA sequence: TGCGCCAGCAGCTTGGGGGTCCTAGAGAATCAGCCCCAGCATTTT. It codes for CASSLGVLENQPQHF.

The rearrangement links TRBV29-1 to TRBJ1-1; D gene ambiguous. The CDR3 extends over 13 amino acids. V was trimmed by 6 bases and J by 4 bases, leaving 15 bases between them. Germline-derived CDR1 and CDR2 are SQVTM and ANQGSEA. Here the CDR3 reads CSVEGLGVTEAFF. The CDR3 DNA is TGCAGCGTCGAGGGCCTTGGGGTCACTGAAGCTTTCTTT.

This chain joins TRBV15 and TRBJ2-1; 10 nucleotides align to TRBD2. Germline trimming cut 5 bases from V and 8 bases from J; bases unmatched to any gene: 9. CDR3 size: 15 residues. Per the germline V gene, CDR1 is LNHNV and CDR2 is YYDKDF (reference sequence). The DNA of the CDR3 is TGTGCCACCAGCGGCCGACTAGCGGGCATCGATGAGCAGTTCTTC. This translates into CATSGRLAGIDEQFF.

This clone showed up just a few times. The V and J genes are TRBV6-1 and TRBJ2-1; 11 nucleotides match TRBD2. This CDR3 comprises 18 residues. V lost 4 bases to trimming and J lost 5 bases; unmatched junction nucleotides: 13. Germline CDR1 and CDR2: MNHNS and SASEGT. The CDR3: CASSGLSGRAYSDNEQFF. The CDR3, as DNA: TGTGCCAGCAGTGGCCTTAGCGGGAGGGCGTATAGCGACAATGAGCAGTTCTTC.

V is TRBV5-1 and J is TRBJ2-2; D is unresolved. The length of the CDR3 is 13 residues. V was shortened by 0 bases and J by 7 bases, with 7 bases between the two germline ends. CDR1 is SGHRS and CDR2 is YFSETQ in the germline V gene. The CDR3, as DNA: TGCGCCAGCAGCTTGGATACCAGCGGGGAGCTGTTTTTT. Encoded protein: CASSLDTSGELFF. Full variable domain (outside the CDR3, taken from reference TRBV5-1 and TRBJ2-2): KAGVTQTPRYLIKTRGQQVTLSCSPISGHRSVSWYQQTPGQGLQFLFEYFSETQRNKGNFPGRFSGRQFSNSRSEMNVSTLELGDSALYLCASSLDTSGELFFGEGSRLTVL.

The genes are TRBV7-6 and TRBJ2-1; 10 nucleotides align to TRBD2. The germline gives CDR1 SGHVS, CDR2 FNYEAQ. V dropped 1 base and J dropped 7; count of bases not matched to a gene: 4. The CDR3 consists of 15 residues. CDR3 nucleotide sequence: TGTGCCAGCAGCTTAGACAGCGGGAGGGGGAATGAGCAGTTCTTC. As protein: CASSLDSGRGNEQFF. Complete variable domain (other parts from reference TRBV7-6 and TRBJ2-1): GAGVSQSPRYKVTKRGQDVALRCDPISGHVSLYWYRQALGQGPEFLTYFNYEAQQDKSGLPNDRFSAERPEGSISTLTIQRTEQRDSAMYRCASSLDSGRGNEQFFGPGTRLTVL.

V and J are TRBV7-9 and TRBJ2-5; 8 positions agree with TRBD1. Germline trimming cut 3 bases from V and 4 bases from J; bases unmatched to any gene: 7. The CDR3 consists of 15 residues. Germline CDR1 and CDR2: SEHNR and FQNEAQ (reference sequence). The chain's CDR3 is CASSFRTGMRETQYF. As DNA, the CDR3 is TGTGCCAGCAGCTTTAGGACAGGGATGAGAGAGACCCAGTACTTC.

The chain links TRBV7-2 to TRBJ2-3, with 10 bases aligning to TRBD2. The CDR3 consists of 15 residues. Germline V gene data show CDR1 as SGHTA and CDR2 as FQGNSA. V was clipped by 7 bases and J by 4 bases; unmatched bases: 8. The DNA of the CDR3 is TGTGCCAGCAATACCCTAGCGGGAGTGGCAGATACGCAGTATTTT. Protein: CASNTLAGVADTQYF.

The CDR3: CASNQGGEADTQYF. Here the CDR3 DNA reads TGTGCCAGCAACCAGGGCGGGGAGGCAGATACGCAGTATTTT. This sequence joins TRBV7-2 and TRBJ2-3; maybe TRBD2 (6 bases). Germline CDR1 SGHTA, CDR2 FQGNSA. V was shortened by 7 bases and J by 4 bases, with 15 bases between the two germline ends. The CDR3 sequence is 14 residues long.

This clone has a single count. V is TRBV6-1 and J is TRBJ1-2; D is possibly TRBD1 (5 bases). The CDR3 spans 14 residues. V gave up 6 bases and J gave up 1 base, with 12 bases separating them. Per the germline V gene, CDR1 is MNHNS and CDR2 is SASEGT. In nucleotides, the CDR3 is TGTGCCAGCAGGGGAACAGGAGATAACTATGGCTACACCTTC. Translated: CASRGTGDNYGYTF.

This clone was seen a single time. CDR3 sequence (DNA): TGTGCCAGCAGGATCTCAGTCTCTGGAAACACCATATATTTT. This encodes CASRISVSGNTIYF. This rearrangement joins TRBV6-5 to TRBJ1-3; D remains unclear. V gave up 6 bases and J gave up 0 bases, with 9 bases separating them. The CDR3 has 14 residues. Per the germline V gene, CDR1 is MNHEY and CDR2 is SVGAGI.

The V gene is TRBV5-5, the J gene TRBJ1-3; TRBD1 agrees at 7 bases. The CDR3 covers 14 residues. The germline gives CDR1 SGHKS, CDR2 YYEKEE (reference sequence). V lost 2 bases and J lost 4; bases outside the gene matches: 3. CDR3 protein: CASSFYRGGNTIYF. In nucleotides, the CDR3 is TGTGCCAGCAGCTTCTACAGGGGAGGAAACACCATATATTTT.